Listed below are T cell receptor beta chains from one sample, sequenced in a study of cytomegalovirus exposure and HLA in healthy donors. The table came from immunoSEQ multiplex PCR; TCRdb's copy has only in-frame clones and leaves some out. Here the sample table reports 200,000 or so clones. Material for sequencing was PBMCs. These receptors all come from a boy younger than 18 in good health and CMV-seronegative. The CDR3 runs from the conserved cysteine through the conserved F or W. D genes are given only for firm matches.

d_call j_call v_call cdr3_nt cdr3_aa
TRBD2 TRBJ2-5 TRBV7-6 TGTGCCAGCAGCTTAGGGGGGACTAGCGGGAAAGAGACCCAGTACTTC CASSLGGTSGKETQYF
. TRBJ1-5 TRBV28 TGTGCTTGCCGGGGGAGCAATCAGCCCCAGCATTTT CACRGSNQPQHF
. TRBJ1-6 TRBV5-3 TGTGCCAGAAGCTTGGCATGGCAGGTTAATTCACCCCTCCACTTT CARSLAWQVNSPLHF
TRBD1 TRBJ1-2 TRBV5-5 TGTGCCAGCAGCCCCAGACAGGGGGAGAACTATGGCTACACCTTC CASSPRQGENYGYTF
TRBD1 TRBJ2-7 TRBV27 TGTGCCAGCAGTAACAGGGGGTACGAGCTGTACTTC CASSNRGYELYF
TRBD1 TRBJ2-7 TRBV5-1 TGCGCCAGCAGCTTTTTGGTTCCCGGACAGGGGTACGAGCAGTACTTC CASSFLVPGQGYEQYF
. TRBJ1-1 TRBV14 TGTGCCAGCAGCCAAGAAGTTTCAGGGAGGGCTTTCTTT CASSQEVSGRAFF
TRBD1 TRBJ2-2 TRBV29-1 TGCAGCGTCGGACAGGGGAACACCGGGGAGCTGTTTTTT CSVGQGNTGELFF
TRBD2 TRBJ2-1 TRBV7-9 TGTGCCAGCAGGGGAGCGGGGGGCTACAATGAGCAGTTCTTC CASRGAGGYNEQFF
. TRBJ2-7 TRBV5-5 TGTGCCAGCAGCTTGAAGGAAGCGTCCTACGAGCAGTACTTC CASSLKEASYEQYF
. TRBJ1-3 TRBV7-2 TGTGCCAGCAGCGAGGGGCCGGGACATTCTAGCTCTGGAAACACCATATATTTT CASSEGPGHSSSGNTIYF
. TRBJ2-7 TRBV7-7 TGTGCTAGCAGCTTGACTGACAGCTACGAGCAGTACTTC CASSLTDSYEQYF